The rows below give T cell receptor beta chains drawn from one sample of a study of blood T cell repertoires in COVID-19. The protocol was immunoSEQ multiplex PCR, while the TCRdb copy is restricted to in-frame clones and leaves out a portion. The sample holds roughly 280,000 clones, roughly nine tenths seen once. The sequenced material came from peripheral blood. These receptors were collected from a woman aged 45-65 years who had recovered from COVID-19. Both conserved end residues are part of each CDR3. The D gene is left open where the match is weak. Size is stated for part of the rows, as once, few or many counts, or as a class when the clone is expanded.

size	V	J	length	D	DNA	CDR3
.	TRBV30	TRBJ2-5	13	TRBD1	TGTGCCTGGAGGGACAGGGGTAATGCCGCCCAGTACTTC	CAWRDRGNAAQYF
.	TRBV7-2	TRBJ2-2	15	.	TGTGCCAGCAGCTCATTAACATCGAACACCGGGGAGCTGTTTTTT	CASSSLTSNTGELFF
.	TRBV18	TRBJ2-1	15	.	TGTGCCAGCTCACCACGTCGGGAGTCATACAATGAGCAGTTCTTC	CASSPRRESYNEQFF
.	TRBV24-1	TRBJ2-5	14	TRBD1	TGTGCCACCAGCGCGACAGGGATGGAAGAGACCCAGTACTTC	CATSATGMEETQYF
.	TRBV4-1	TRBJ2-2	18	TRBD2	TGCGCCAGCAGCCAAGGGAGACTAGCGGGGGGACTCACCGGGGAGCTGTTTTTT	CASSQGRLAGGLTGELFF
.	TRBV3-1/TRBV3-2	TRBJ2-7	14	TRBD2	TGTGCCAGCAGTCCGGGACTAGCGGTATACGAGCAGTACTTC	CASSPGLAVYEQYF
.	TRBV4-2	TRBJ2-2	18	TRBD2	TGTGCCAGCAGCCCCACCACATTAGCGGGAGGCGACACCGGGGAGCTGTTTTTT	CASSPTTLAGGDTGELFF
.	TRBV6-2/TRBV6-3	TRBJ1-1	17	.	TGTGCCAGCAGTTACTCGCGAGCACAGGATTGGAACACTGAAGCTTTCTTT	CASSYSRAQDWNTEAFF
.	TRBV7-3	TRBJ1-6	14	TRBD1	TGTGCCAGCAGCTGGACAGGGATGGGCTCACCCCTCCACTTT	CASSWTGMGSPLHF
.	TRBV6-6	TRBJ2-2	15	TRBD2	TGTGCCAGCAGCCGACTGACTAGCGGGACTGGGGAGCTGTTTTTT	CASSRLTSGTGELFF
.	TRBV2	TRBJ1-2	14	.	TGTGCCAGCAGTAGCCTACAGGAGAACTATGGCTACACCTTC	CASSSLQENYGYTF
once	TRBV27	TRBJ2-7	16	.	TGTGCCAGCAGTTTAAATTCAGGGATGGAAAGCTACGAGCAGTACTTC	CASSLNSGMESYEQYF
.	TRBV18	TRBJ1-5	15	TRBD1	TGTGCCAGCTCAATTCGACAGGGGGCCAATCAGCCCCAGCATTTT	CASSIRQGANQPQHF
few	TRBV5-1	TRBJ2-5	14	.	TGCGCCAGCAGTGAGCAGGGATGGGGAGAGACCCAGTACTTC	CASSEQGWGETQYF
.	TRBV2	TRBJ1-3	17	.	TGTGCCAGCAACCGTGGTCGGGTGGGGGCAGTTGGAAACACCATATATTTT	CASNRGRVGAVGNTIYF
.	TRBV5-1	TRBJ2-5	13	.	TGCGCCAGCAGCTTGGAGGTACAGGGGACCCAGTACTTC	CASSLEVQGTQYF
once	TRBV28	TRBJ2-1	13	TRBD1	TGTGCCAGCACTCACAGGGGGCGGGATGAGCAGTTCTTC	CASTHRGRDEQFF
.	TRBV4-2	TRBJ2-1	17	TRBD2	TGTGCCAGCAGCCAAGTGCGGGAGGCCGGGACCTACAATGAGCAGTTCTTC	CASSQVREAGTYNEQFF